This T cell receptor (beta chain) was found in a study of T cell repertoires in cytomegalovirus infection. Study information: Public TCR beta signatures indicated both CMV infection and matching HLA type.

TCRdb passed the reads through MiXCR, listing each CDR3 protein once. The sample lists more than 90,000 distinct CDR3 sequences; over 9% were seen once. The study, taken as a whole, reports: The study identified carriers of CMV plus the relevant HLA from cumulative public TCR beta family frequency. In two of eight donors, the top clonotype was HLA-C-restricted CMV-specific.

The CDR3 extends over 14 amino acids. In germline, CDR1 is MGHRA, CDR2 YSYEKL. The V and J ends lost 0 bases and 7 bases, in that order; junction bases with no gene match: 3. In this sample, this clonotype turned up many times. Its antigen is not identified. The sequenced sample consisted of PBMCs, sequenced either directly or after in vitro stimulation (not recorded which). This sequence joins TRBV4-1 and TRBJ1-2; 9 bases are shared with TRBD1. This TCR was sampled from a human donor in good health (CMV status not recorded). Some clones in this sample may be carry-over from other donors' samples. The CDR3 protein is CASSQEGQGFGYTF. The DNA for the CDR3 is TGCGCCAGCAGCCAAGAGGGACAGGGCTTTGGCTACACCTTC.